What follows is one T cell receptor beta chain and its context. The antigen is not known. Germline V gene data show CDR1 as SGHTA and CDR2 as FQGTGA. The V and J ends lost 4 bases and 0 bases respectively, with 9 bases between them. This CDR3 comprises 14 residues. The data belong to a study of tumor and adjacent non-tumor tissue in lung cancer. Turning to the study itself: Patients were aged roughly 30 to 76, roughly nine men and about five women, stage I to III.

Findings and caveats of the study: Compared with tumor, normal lung showed significantly lower TCR diversity. Normal lung showed higher cumulative top 100 clone frequency than tumor.

No cell sorting was done before RNA was extracted from the tissue. Between August and November 2014, newly diagnosed, chemotherapy-naive lung cancer patients underwent thoracic surgery in China. A modified ARM-PCR protocol with three rounds of nested PCR amplified TCRbeta. TCRdb ran MiXCR on the multiplex PCR reads and lists one entry per CDR3 protein. Here the sample spans about 85,000 distinct CDR3 sequences, 61% being singletons. Sequences were obtained from lung tumor tissue. The TCR comes from a man aged 70-80 years with non-small cell lung cancer. This chain links TRBV7-3 with TRBJ1-1; TRBD1 is a possible D gene (5 bases). The CDR3 nucleotides are TGTGCCAGCAGCTCCCAGGGTATGAACACTGAAGCTTTCTTT. Translating gives CASSSQGMNTEAFF.